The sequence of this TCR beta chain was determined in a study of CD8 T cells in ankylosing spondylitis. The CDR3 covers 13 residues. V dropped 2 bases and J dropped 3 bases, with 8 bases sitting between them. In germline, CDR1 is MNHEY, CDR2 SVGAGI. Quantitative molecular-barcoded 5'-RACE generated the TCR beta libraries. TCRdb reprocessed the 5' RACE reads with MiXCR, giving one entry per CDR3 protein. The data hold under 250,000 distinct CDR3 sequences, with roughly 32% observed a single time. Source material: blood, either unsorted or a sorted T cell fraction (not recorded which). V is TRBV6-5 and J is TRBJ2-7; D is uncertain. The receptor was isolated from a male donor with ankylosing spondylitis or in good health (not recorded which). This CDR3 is CASSYKANYEQYF. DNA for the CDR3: TGTGCCAGCAGTTACAAGGCTAACTACGAGCAGTACTTC.